These T cell receptor beta chains were read from a single sample in a study of CD8 T cells in ankylosing spondylitis. TCRdb fed the 5' RACE reads into MiXCR, producing one record per CDR3 protein. The sample shows around 440,000 distinct CDR3 sequences, 15% to 20% of them seen only once. Sequences were obtained from blood, either unsorted or a sorted T cell fraction (not recorded which). All receptors derive from a male donor with ankylosing spondylitis. Both conserved end residues are part of each CDR3. D genes are given only for firm matches. Where a row states a size, it is once, few, many or the class of an expanded clone; other rows omit it.

abundance,d_gene,v_gene,j_gene,len,CDR3aa,CDR3nt
NA,NA,TRBV24-1,TRBJ2-3,15,CATSDDGGGRDTQYF,TGTGCCACCAGTGACGACGGGGGAGGTAGAGATACGCAGTATTTT
few,TRBD1,TRBV12-3/TRBV12-4,TRBJ2-1,13,CASSPSTGGRTIF,TGTGCCAGCAGCCCCTCGACAGGGGGGAGGACGATCTTC
NA,NA,TRBV12-3/TRBV12-4,TRBJ1-2,13,CASRLGTVYGYTF,TGTGCCAGCAGATTGGGGACCGTCTATGGCTACACCTTC
many,NA,TRBV7-3,TRBJ2-1,15,CASSLTGGSYNEQFF,TGTGCCAGCAGTCTTACCGGGGGCTCCTACAATGAGCAGTTCTTC
few,TRBD2,TRBV20-1,TRBJ2-3,15,CSARGRGGSTDTQYF,TGCAGTGCTAGAGGGCGGGGGGGTAGCACAGATACGCAGTATTTT
NA,NA,TRBV13,TRBJ2-5,14,CASSPPPSRETQYF,TGTGCCAGCAGCCCTCCGCCCAGCCGGGAGACCCAGTACTTC
NA,NA,TRBV6-1,TRBJ2-6,15,CASSDDSAGANVLTF,TGTGCCAGCAGTGATGATAGCGCTGGGGCCAACGTCCTGACTTTC
NA,TRBD1,TRBV19,TRBJ2-1,18,CASSKERPGQGADNEQFF,TGTGCCAGTAGTAAAGAGCGACCGGGACAGGGGGCCGACAATGAGCAGTTCTTC
NA,TRBD2,TRBV5-1,TRBJ2-7,15,CASSATSGTRGEQYF,TGCGCCAGCAGCGCTACGTCCGGGACTAGGGGCGAGCAGTACTTC
NA,NA,TRBV19,TRBJ2-1,16,CASSIVGGGTYNEQFF,TGTGCCAGTAGTATCGTCGGGGGAGGCACCTACAATGAGCAGTTCTTC
few,NA,TRBV27,TRBJ2-1,14,CASSLVGGSDEQFF,TGTGCCAGCAGTTTAGTGGGCGGCTCGGATGAGCAGTTCTTC
few,NA,TRBV7-8,TRBJ1-1,14,CASSLSPRDTEAFF,TGTGCCAGCAGCTTATCCCCCAGGGACACTGAAGCTTTCTTT
few,NA,TRBV6-5,TRBJ2-6,18,CASSYSSGSLSGANVLTF,TGTGCCAGCAGTTACAGCTCTGGCAGCCTCTCTGGGGCCAACGTCCTGACTTTC
NA,TRBD1,TRBV14,TRBJ2-5,18,CASSQDPGQTNFRETQYF,TGTGCCAGCAGCCAAGATCCGGGACAGACTAACTTTCGGGAGACCCAGTACTTC
NA,NA,TRBV24-1,TRBJ2-6,18,CATSDASTPALGANVLTF,TGTGCCACCAGTGACGCCAGTACCCCGGCACTCGGGGCCAACGTCCTGACTTTC
NA,NA,TRBV7-9,TRBJ1-4,15,CASSLGDSSNEKLFF,TGTGCCAGCAGCTTAGGAGACAGTTCTAATGAAAAACTGTTTTTT
few,TRBD2,TRBV12-3/TRBV12-4,TRBJ2-2,17,CASSLARLAGAAGELFF,TGTGCCAGCAGTTTGGCCAGACTAGCGGGAGCTGCCGGGGAGCTGTTTTTT
NA,TRBD1,TRBV20-1,TRBJ1-2,14,CSARNLTGNYGYTF,TGCAGTGCTAGAAACCTGACAGGGAACTATGGCTACACCTTC
NA,NA,TRBV29-1,TRBJ2-5,12,CSVPSGKETQYF,TGCAGCGTCCCATCGGGGAAAGAGACCCAGTACTTC
NA,NA,TRBV21-1,TRBJ2-1,19,CASSKDRAGGTLSYNEQFF,TGTGCCAGCAGCAAAGACCGGGCGGGAGGGACGTTATCCTACAATGAGCAGTTCTTC
few,NA,TRBV20-1,TRBJ1-5,15,CSALYDGRLNQPQHF,TGCAGTGCACTTTACGACGGTCGCCTGAATCAGCCCCAGCATTTT
NA,TRBD1,TRBV20-1,TRBJ2-7,14,CSARGQSGYYEQYF,TGCAGTGCTAGGGGACAGTCGGGGTACTACGAGCAGTACTTC
few,TRBD2,TRBV4-1,TRBJ2-1,18,CASSHLVLAGYPQGEQFF,TGCGCCAGCAGCCACCTTGTACTAGCGGGATACCCCCAGGGAGAGCAGTTCTTC
many,NA,TRBV20-1,TRBJ1-6,13,CSASISDNSPLHF,TGCAGTGCTAGTATCTCTGATAATTCACCCCTCCACTTT
many,TRBD2,TRBV12-3/TRBV12-4,TRBJ2-3,15,CASSGTSGPTDTQYF,TGTGCCAGCAGCGGGACTAGCGGTCCCACAGATACGCAGTATTTT
few,NA,TRBV7-9,TRBJ2-3,14,CASSLIGGVDTQYF,TGTGCCAGCAGCTTAATTGGGGGAGTCGATACGCAGTATTTT
many,TRBD1,TRBV20-1,TRBJ2-7,12,CSAEGAHYEQYF,TGCAGTGCCGAGGGGGCTCACTACGAGCAGTACTTC
few,TRBD2,TRBV2,TRBJ2-3,15,CANKGAGGPADTQYF,TGTGCCAACAAAGGAGCGGGGGGGCCTGCAGATACGCAGTATTTT
once,TRBD1,TRBV18,TRBJ1-4,15,CASSTFQGEDEKLFF,TGTGCCAGCTCAACCTTCCAGGGGGAGGATGAAAAACTGTTTTTT
NA,TRBD1,TRBV5-1,TRBJ1-1,15,CASSVGQPVNTEAFF,TGCGCCAGCAGCGTGGGACAGCCCGTGAACACTGAAGCTTTCTTT
few,TRBD2,TRBV27,TRBJ2-1,18,CASSPGTSGRSSYNEQFF,TGTGCCAGCAGTCCCGGGACTAGCGGGCGGAGCTCCTACAATGAGCAGTTCTTC
NA,TRBD1,TRBV12-3/TRBV12-4,TRBJ2-7,16,CASSPNYGQGAYEQYF,TGTGCCAGCAGCCCTAACTACGGACAGGGGGCCTACGAGCAGTACTTC
few,NA,TRBV20-1,TRBJ2-2,14,CSARAPPPPGELFF,TGCAGTGCTAGAGCTCCCCCACCGCCCGGGGAGCTGTTTTTT
NA,NA,TRBV14,TRBJ2-7,13,CASSQDLLNEQYF,TGTGCCAGCAGCCAAGATCTCCTCAACGAGCAGTACTTC
NA,NA,TRBV5-4,TRBJ1-4,14,CASSLGPNNEKLFF,TGTGCCAGCAGCTTAGGACCGAATAATGAAAAACTGTTTTTT
few,TRBD1,TRBV7-9,TRBJ1-2,15,CASSLSGTGGNGYTF,TGTGCCAGCAGCCTCTCCGGGACAGGGGGAAATGGCTACACCTTC
NA,NA,TRBV7-3,TRBJ2-7,13,CASSLADTYEQYF,TGTGCCAGCAGCTTAGCGGACACCTACGAGCAGTACTTC
few,NA,TRBV20-1,TRBJ2-1,16,CSAPLAGRGSYNEQFF,TGCAGTGCCCCTCTGGCCGGCAGGGGTTCATACAATGAGCAGTTCTTC
NA,NA,TRBV12-3/TRBV12-4,TRBJ2-7,14,CASSLQGTAYEQYF,TGTGCCAGCAGTTTACAGGGGACTGCCTACGAGCAGTACTTC
many,NA,TRBV7-8,TRBJ2-7,14,CASSLDQGSYEQYF,TGTGCCAGCAGCTTAGACCAGGGCAGTTACGAGCAGTACTTC
NA,NA,TRBV2,TRBJ1-1,13,CASSTDRATEAFF,TGTGCCAGCAGTACCGACCGGGCCACTGAAGCTTTCTTT
many,NA,TRBV12-3/TRBV12-4,TRBJ2-5,14,CASSFGDTRETQYF,TGTGCCAGCAGTTTCGGGGACACTCGGGAGACCCAGTACTTC
many,NA,TRBV19,TRBJ1-2,13,CASSIGNRDGYTF,TGTGCCAGTAGTATTGGGAACAGGGATGGCTACACCTTC
few,NA,TRBV29-1,TRBJ1-2,17,CSVPIGGRGVANYGYTF,TGCAGCGTCCCAATAGGTGGCAGGGGTGTAGCTAACTATGGCTACACCTTC
NA,NA,TRBV30,TRBJ2-2,17,CAWSVGGIGIKTGELFF,TGTGCCTGGAGTGTAGGTGGTATCGGGATTAAAACCGGGGAGCTGTTTTTT
NA,NA,TRBV12-5,TRBJ1-5,13,CASGLPPDMPQHF,TGTGCTAGTGGTTTGCCCCCCGATATGCCCCAGCATTTT
NA,NA,TRBV7-2,TRBJ2-7,12,CASSTDTYEQYF,TGTGCCAGCAGCACGGACACCTACGAGCAGTACTTC